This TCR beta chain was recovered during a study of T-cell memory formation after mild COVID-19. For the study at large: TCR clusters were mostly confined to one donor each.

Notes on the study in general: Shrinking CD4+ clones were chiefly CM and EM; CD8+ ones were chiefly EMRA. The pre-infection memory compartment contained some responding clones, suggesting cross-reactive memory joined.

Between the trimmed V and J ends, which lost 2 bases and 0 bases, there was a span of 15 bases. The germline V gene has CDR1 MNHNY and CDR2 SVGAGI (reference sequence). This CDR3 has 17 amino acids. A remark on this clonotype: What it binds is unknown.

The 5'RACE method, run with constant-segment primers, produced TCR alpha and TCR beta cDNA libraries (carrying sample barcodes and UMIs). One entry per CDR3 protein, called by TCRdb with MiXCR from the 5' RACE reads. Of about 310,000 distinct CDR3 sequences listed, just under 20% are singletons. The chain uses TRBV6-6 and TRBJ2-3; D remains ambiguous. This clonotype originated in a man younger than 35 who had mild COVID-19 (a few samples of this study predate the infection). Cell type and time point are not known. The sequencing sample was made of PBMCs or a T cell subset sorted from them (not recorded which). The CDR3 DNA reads TGTGCCAGCAGTTACCTCCGAGGAGAGCCTAGCACAGATACGCAGTATTTT. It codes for CASSYLRGEPSTDTQYF.